This TCR beta chain came from a study of blood T cell repertoires in COVID-19. About the research overall: Sites across the United States, Italy and Spain contributed samples from acute and convalescent COVID-19. T cells, B-cell-depleted T cells, or PBMCs supplied cDNA or gDNA.

How the authors handled the data: Amplification of reference gene primers was used by the study to estimate nucleated cell counts. Measured with immunoSEQ multiplex PCR; TCRdb has only the in-frame clones, and not every one. Clone size and the V and J calls come from that table; the DNA yielded D and trimming. The sample has about 300,000 clones; about 82% are singletons. This CDR3 has 14 amino acids. Germline CDR1 is KGHSH and CDR2 is LQKENI. V was clipped by 3 bases and J by 5 bases, with 13 bases between them. The gene calls are TRBV18 and TRBJ2-5, with D tentatively TRBD2 (5 bases). The sequenced material came from peripheral blood. The receptor's source is a woman aged 50 to 60 with acute or convalescent COVID-19. The CDR3 is CASSPPNWRETQYF. The CDR3 DNA is TGTGCCAGCTCACCCCCAAATTGGAGGGAGACCCAGTACTTC.